The entry below gives a single T cell receptor (beta chain) sequence along with its context. This clone has only a few counts. No antigen is known for it. The sample holds no much larger clone one base away, and base qualities are not on file. Each sample was amplified as two independent genomic DNA replicates: approximately 0.49 ug for blood and approximately 1.6 ug for tumor or normal breast. TCRB sequencing of genomic DNA was carried out with the ImmunoSeq Intro kit according to the manufacturer's instructions. The multiplex PCR ran for roughly 29 cycles using proprietary primers and spike-in control sequences for absolute quantification. Single-end 150-bp reads were used to sequence an 87-bp fragment spanning the CDR3 plus the flanking V and J genes. Each lane of an Illumina MiSeq running version 3.0 chemistry carried seven multiplexed samples, with two replicates apiece. As for the original processing: The vendor's proprietary pipeline handled the raw data processing, merging both replicates into a single result for each sample. A clonotype was defined as productive rearrangements that share the same V-gene family, CDR3 amino acid sequence and J-gene segment. To compute clonality, the normalized Shannon entropy (Pielou evenness) of TCRB abundances was subtracted from 1. T cell density was estimated as total templates divided by the number of input cells, with the number of input cells inferred from the DNA input amount. Recon with default parameters was used to estimate total repertoire diversity and clonality. A clonotype was considered tumor-enriched if its abundance in tumor exceeded 0.1% and was at least 32-fold higher than its abundance in normal breast. This immuneACCESS table, as held by TCRdb, lists in-frame sequences with V and J called but not all clones. Of the missing ones, under half trace to an unresolved V gene in checked studies; the others have no known cause. Clone size and V and J calls were adopted from that table, with D and trimming inferred from the DNA. Here the sample has approximately 75,000 clones; over 80% occur a single time. The ten biggest clones cover approximately 4.5% of the sample.

The study profiled bulk TCR beta-chain repertoires in matched peripheral blood, tumor and adjacent normal breast tissue taken from about 15 patients with early-stage breast cancer. Before surgery, whole blood (roughly 5-11 mL) was collected into EDTA tubes and processed within 2 hours. Ficoll-Paque centrifugation in SepMate-50 tubes was used to isolate peripheral blood mononuclear cells. PBMCs were cryopreserved in aliquots of about 2 to 4.5 million cells in roughly 90% FBS with around 10% DMSO and kept in liquid nitrogen. The Qiagen AllPrep DNA/RNA Mini kit was used to extract genomic DNA. These data are taken from a study of early stage breast cancer tumors listed by TCRdb under 2017. Study-level background: Of the 15 to 20 invasive breast tumors, some twelve were found to be estrogen receptor-positive, progesterone receptor-positive and HER2-negative. Of the approximately twelve ER+/PR+/HER2- tumors, eight were classified as invasive ductal carcinomas and four as invasive lobular carcinomas. The average read coverage per sample was around 9-fold. Across all samples, more than 2.5 million templates representing around 1 million unique clonotypes were detected. Findings and caveats that apply to the study as a whole: Compared with adjacent normal breast tissue, tumors had about 2.5-fold higher T cell density and higher clonality. Repertoires from blood and normal breast were more alike than repertoires from blood and tumor, and in about 85% of the 16 patients, comparing each tissue with blood separated tumor from normal. Because the cohort was small, a breakdown by tumor subtype could not be done. Enriched TCRB sequences shared across patients were mostly commonly generated sequences, unlikely to play an important role in the tumor microenvironment. Sequencing bulk genomic DNA from unsorted cells could not capture chain pairing or functional markers like CD4, CD8 and FOXP3.

CDR1 and CDR2 were assigned from the germline V gene (reference sequence) as MNHEY and SMNVEV. The junction carries 9 bases between V and J, which are trimmed by 6 bases and 1 base respectively. The CDR3 contains 13 residues, cysteine and phenylalanine counted. CDR3 DNA only is kept here, 39 bases in frame from base 1. The material sequenced was blood. This TCR was sampled from a person aged 35-49 years with breast cancer. The chain is encoded by TRBV27 joined to TRBJ1-2; the D gene cannot be resolved reliably. The sequence in DNA is TGTGCCAGCAGCCCTAAGGTTAACTATGGCTACACCTTC. Its coded protein is CASSPKVNYGYTF.